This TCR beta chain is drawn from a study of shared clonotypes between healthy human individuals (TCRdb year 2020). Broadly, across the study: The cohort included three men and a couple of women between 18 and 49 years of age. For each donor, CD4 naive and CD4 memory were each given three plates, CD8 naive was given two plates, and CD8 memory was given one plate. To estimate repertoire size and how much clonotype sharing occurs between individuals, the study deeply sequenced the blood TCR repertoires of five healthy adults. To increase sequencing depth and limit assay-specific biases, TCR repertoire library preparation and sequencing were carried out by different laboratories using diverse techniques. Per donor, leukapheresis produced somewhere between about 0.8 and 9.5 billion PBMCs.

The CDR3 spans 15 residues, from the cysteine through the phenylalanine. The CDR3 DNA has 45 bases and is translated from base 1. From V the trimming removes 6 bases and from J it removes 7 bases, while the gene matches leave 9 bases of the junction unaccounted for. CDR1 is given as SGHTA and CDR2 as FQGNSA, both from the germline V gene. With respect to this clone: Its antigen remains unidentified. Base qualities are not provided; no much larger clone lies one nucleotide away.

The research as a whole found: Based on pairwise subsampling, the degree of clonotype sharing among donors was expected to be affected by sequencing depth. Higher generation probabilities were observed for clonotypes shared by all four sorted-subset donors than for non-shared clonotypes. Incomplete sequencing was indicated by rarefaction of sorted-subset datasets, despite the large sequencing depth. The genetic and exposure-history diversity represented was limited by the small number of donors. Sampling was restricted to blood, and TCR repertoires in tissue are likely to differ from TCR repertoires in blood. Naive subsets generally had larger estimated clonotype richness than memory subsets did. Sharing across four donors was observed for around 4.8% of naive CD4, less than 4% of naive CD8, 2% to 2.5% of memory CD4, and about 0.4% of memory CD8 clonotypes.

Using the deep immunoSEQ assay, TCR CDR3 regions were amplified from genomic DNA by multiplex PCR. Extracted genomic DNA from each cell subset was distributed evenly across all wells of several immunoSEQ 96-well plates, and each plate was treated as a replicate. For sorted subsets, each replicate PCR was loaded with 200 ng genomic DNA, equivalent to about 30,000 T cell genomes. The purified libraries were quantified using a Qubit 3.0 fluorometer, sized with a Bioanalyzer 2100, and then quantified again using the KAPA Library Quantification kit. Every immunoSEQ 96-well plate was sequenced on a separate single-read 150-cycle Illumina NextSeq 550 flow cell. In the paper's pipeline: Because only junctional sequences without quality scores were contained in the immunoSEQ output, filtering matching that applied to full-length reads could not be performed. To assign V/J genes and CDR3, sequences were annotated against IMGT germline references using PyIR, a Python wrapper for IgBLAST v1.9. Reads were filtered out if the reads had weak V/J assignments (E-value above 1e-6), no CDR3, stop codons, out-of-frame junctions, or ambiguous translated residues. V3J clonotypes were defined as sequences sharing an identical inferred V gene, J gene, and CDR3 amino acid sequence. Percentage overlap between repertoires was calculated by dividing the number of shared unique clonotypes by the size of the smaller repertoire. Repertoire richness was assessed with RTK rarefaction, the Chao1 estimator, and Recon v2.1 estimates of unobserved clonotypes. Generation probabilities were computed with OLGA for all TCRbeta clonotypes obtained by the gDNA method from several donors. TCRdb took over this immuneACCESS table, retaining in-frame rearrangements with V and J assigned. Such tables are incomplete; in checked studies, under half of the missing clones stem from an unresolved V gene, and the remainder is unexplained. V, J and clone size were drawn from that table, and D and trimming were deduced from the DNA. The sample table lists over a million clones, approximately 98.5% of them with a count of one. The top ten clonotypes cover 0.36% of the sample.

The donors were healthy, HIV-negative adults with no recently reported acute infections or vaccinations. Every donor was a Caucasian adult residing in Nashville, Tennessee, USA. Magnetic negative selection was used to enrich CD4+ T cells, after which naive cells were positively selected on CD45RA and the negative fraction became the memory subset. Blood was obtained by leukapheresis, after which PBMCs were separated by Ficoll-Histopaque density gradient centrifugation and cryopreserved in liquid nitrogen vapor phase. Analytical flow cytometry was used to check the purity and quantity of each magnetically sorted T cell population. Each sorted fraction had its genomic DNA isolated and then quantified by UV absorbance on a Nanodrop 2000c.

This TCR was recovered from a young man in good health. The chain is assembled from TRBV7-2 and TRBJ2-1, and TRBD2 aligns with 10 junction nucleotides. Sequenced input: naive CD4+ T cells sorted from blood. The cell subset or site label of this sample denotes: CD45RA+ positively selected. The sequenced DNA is TGTGCCAGCAGGATTGGAGCGGGAGGGCCTAATGAGCAGTTCTTC. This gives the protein CASRIGAGGPNEQFF.